This entry describes one T cell receptor beta chain. The target antigen is unknown. Losses at the gene ends were 4 bases for V and 7 bases for J; bases not matched to a gene: 9. The CDR3 is 16 amino acids. The germline gives CDR1 SGHRS, CDR2 YFSETQ. This entry is derived from a study of radiation and T cells in renal cell carcinoma. Time point defined: blood 4 weeks post-SBRT, at nephrectomy. The treatment denotes: 15 Gy SBRT to primary tumor, nephrectomy 4 weeks later. After SBRT, blood was collected at 2 and 4 weeks, plus baseline. Profiled with immunoSEQ multiplex PCR; TCRdb holds only in-frame clones, not every one. The table shows approximately 92,000 clones, with roughly 80% occurring only once. The study, taken as a whole, reports: Without pretreatment biopsies, baseline tumor clonotype presence was undetermined.

The specimen was blood, collected from a patient whose treatment included radiotherapy and nephrectomy. The chain couples TRBV5-1 to TRBJ2-2; TRBD1 agrees at 11 bases. The TCR sequence derives from a man aged 50 to 60 with renal cell carcinoma. The chain's CDR3 is CASSRGQGAPSGELFF. Here the CDR3 DNA reads TGCGCCAGCAGCCGCGGACAGGGGGCGCCGAGCGGGGAGCTGTTTTTT.